This T cell receptor (beta chain) came from a study of blood T cell repertoires in COVID-19. Authors' analysis steps: The authors estimated nucleated cell counts from reference gene primer amplification. Libraries were prepared by immunoSEQ multiplex PCR; TCRdb keeps only in-frame clonotypes and omits some of them. D and trimming come from the DNA, and the V and J calls and clone size come from that table. The table has about 150,000 clones, roughly 80% seen once. Participant age was roughly 18 to 89 years, and participants resided in approximately 25 US areas. Sequenced material: PBMCs or T cells enriched from blood (not recorded which). This TCR came from a man aged 50 to 60 who had recovered from COVID-19.

CDR3 amino acids: CASSRSDSPFYGYTF. CDR3 coding DNA: TGCGCCAGCAGCCGGAGTGATAGCCCTTTCTATGGCTACACCTTC. V and J are TRBV4-1 and TRBJ1-2, with unresolved D. This CDR3 comprises 15 residues. Trimming removed 4 bases from V and 4 bases from J, with 16 bases in between. The germline CDR1 and CDR2 sequences are MGHRA and YSYEKL.